This T cell receptor (beta chain) was identified during a study of cytomegalovirus exposure and HLA in healthy donors. The CDR3 is 18 residues long. The germline gives CDR1 SGHRS, CDR2 YFSETQ. V dropped 0 bases and J dropped 0; count of bases not matched to a gene: 6. As to this clone: The target antigen is unknown.

The study, taken as a whole, reports: Presence/absence analyses supposed approximately even sequencing depth among donors. From TCR beta sequences, most subjects' HLA-A and HLA-B alleles were reportedly predicted accurately. Later analysis suggested most CMV-associated TCR beta chains were HLA-restricted.

PCR employed 60 Vbeta and 13 Jbeta primers. Sequenced by immunoSEQ multiplex PCR; TCRdb stores in-frame clones only, minus some. The sample consists of some 140,000 clones, over 65% of them appearing once. This clonotype was obtained from a woman aged 40 to 49 in good health and CMV-seronegative. The chain links TRBV5-1 to TRBJ2-2; 9 bases fit TRBD1. Sequenced material: PBMCs. CDR3 amino acids: CASSLVAQGASNTGELFF. CDR3 nucleotides: TGCGCCAGCAGCTTGGTGGCACAGGGGGCATCGAACACCGGGGAGCTGTTTTTT.